Shown below are 11 T cell receptor beta chains from a single sample sequenced in a study of post-analysis software for immune sequencing data. The antigens of these receptors remain unknown. The library was made from cDNA and included unique molecular identifiers. MiXCR, applied by TCRdb to the PCR reads, yields one record per CDR3 protein. The sample shows about 770,000 distinct CDR3 sequences, 46% of them seen only once. The study's findings and limits: Comparison of patients with controls showed 4 to 6 TRBV segments more frequent in patients, TRBV5-6, TRBV5-1 and TRBV20-1 among them.

Sequenced input: blood. Receptor source: a girl aged 5-17 years with multiple sclerosis.

The V and J genes are TRBV12-3 or TRBV12-4 and TRBJ2-7; tentatively, D is TRBD2 (5 bases). Trimming removed 10 bases at V and 3 bases at J, with 13 bases between. This CDR3 has 12 amino acids. The CDR3 DNA reads as TGTGCCACCGCTCAGGACTTCTACGAGCAGTACTTC. Its translation: CATAQDFYEQYF.

The chain uses TRBV29-1 and TRBJ1-1; 7 positions agree with TRBD1. Germline CDR1 SQVTM, CDR2 ANQGSEA. The CDR3 consists of 14 residues. V lost 3 bases, J lost 0 bases, and 4 bases stayed unmatched. The CDR3 region is CSVDGTVLNTEAFF. For the CDR3, the DNA is TGCAGCGTTGATGGGACAGTCTTGAACACTGAAGCTTTCTTT.

This clonotype has only one observation. J is TRBJ2-5 and V is TRBV5-1; TRBD1 might be the D (6 bases). The germline V gene has CDR1 SGHRS and CDR2 YFSETQ. V was clipped by 4 bases and J by 3 bases, with 22 bases between them. The CDR3 has 17 amino acids. The CDR3 sequence: CASSEMTHSGGKETQYF. The CDR3 nucleotides read TGCGCCAGCAGCGAGATGACACACTCTGGGGGCAAAGAGACCCAGTACTTC.

This clonotype was seen a handful of times. This CDR3 reads CAIASPGNEQFF. CDR3 in DNA: TGTGCCATCGCGAGTCCAGGTAATGAGCAGTTCTTC. This chain uses TRBV25-1 with TRBJ2-1; D remains unclear. CDR1 MGHDK and CDR2 SYGVNS come from the germline V gene. This CDR3 spans 12 amino acids. The V gene lost 10 bases and the J gene lost 7 bases, with 14 bases spanning the gap.

The chain uses TRBV9 and TRBJ2-4, with 11 bases identical to TRBD2. The J segment lost 13 bases and the V segment lost 2 bases, leaving 5 bases of the junction unmatched. CDR1 and CDR2 from the germline V gene are SGDLS and YYNGEE. The CDR3 length is 13 residues. CDR3 DNA: TGTGCCAGCAGCGTGACTAGCGGGAAACAGCAGTACTTC. Its translation is CASSVTSGKQQYF.

The chain links TRBV7-6 to TRBJ2-1, with D hard to call. Germline V CDR1 and CDR2: SGHVS, FNYEAQ. Between the trimmed V and J ends, which lost 5 bases and 3 bases, there was a span of 8 bases. The CDR3 length is 13 residues. Here the CDR3 reads CASSDPGYNEQFF. The CDR3 DNA is TGTGCCAGCAGCGACCCGGGCTACAATGAGCAGTTCTTC.

This chain connects TRBV5-1 to TRBJ2-1; no clear D. CDR3 size: 14 residues. Germline CDR1 reads SGHRS; CDR2 reads YFSETQ. V gave up 4 bases and J gave up 5 bases, with 13 bases separating them. The CDR3 loop is CASSPWGSHNEQFF. CDR3 DNA: TGCGCCAGCAGCCCCTGGGGATCGCACAATGAGCAGTTCTTC. Using reference TRBV5-1 and TRBJ2-1 for the parts outside the CDR3, the full variable domain is KAGVTQTPRYLIKTRGQQVTLSCSPISGHRSVSWYQQTPGQGLQFLFEYFSETQRNKGNFPGRFSGRQFSNSRSEMNVSTLELGDSALYLCASSPWGSHNEQFFGPGTRLTVL.

A remark on this clonotype: The junction departs from the called germline gene at one end, perhaps through a read error. CDR3 bases: TGTGCCAGCAGCTTGGCGCTTCTGGGTAGCACAGGTACGCAGTATTTT. Its protein is CASSLALLGSTGTQYF. The chain combines TRBV5-5 with TRBJ2-3; tentative D call: TRBD1 (5 bases). The CDR3 runs 16 residues. Germline V CDR1 and CDR2: SGHKS, YYEKEE (reference sequence). Full variable domain (outside the CDR3, taken from reference TRBV5-5 and TRBJ2-3): DAGVTQSPTHLIKTRGQQVTLRCSPISGHKSVSWYQQVLGQGPQFIFQYYEKEERGRGNFPDRFSARQFPNYSSELNVNALLLGDSALYLCASSLALLGSTGTQYFGPGTRLTVL.

This sequence joins TRBV7-3 and TRBJ2-1; D is perhaps TRBD2 (5 bases). CDR1 is SGHTA, CDR2 FQGTGA, per germline. V lost 3 bases to trimming and J lost 6 bases, with 18 bases between them. The CDR3 spans 16 residues. For the CDR3, the DNA is TGTGCCAGCAGCTTCCGGCCCTCGGGAATTCTCAATGAGCAGTTCTTC. It is translated as CASSFRPSGILNEQFF. Using reference TRBV7-3 and TRBJ2-1 for the parts outside the CDR3, the full variable domain is GAGVSQTPSNKVTEKGKYVELRCDPISGHTALYWYRQSLGQGPEFLIYFQGTGAADDSGLPNDRFFAVRPEGSVSTLKIQRTERGDSAVYLCASSFRPSGILNEQFFGPGTRLTVL.

This clonotype has just a few counts. V is TRBV12-5 and J is TRBJ2-1; 7 bases map to TRBD2. V dropped 7 bases and J dropped 6; count of bases not matched to a gene: 6. The CDR3 contains 13 residues. Germline CDR1 and CDR2: LGHNT and FRNRAP. The CDR3 DNA reads TGTGCTAGTGTCGGGGAGGGGAGCAATGAGCAGTTCTTC. Translating it yields CASVGEGSNEQFF.

The V gene is TRBV4-2, the J gene TRBJ2-5; 11 bases are a match to TRBD2. Per germline, CDR1 LGHNA and CDR2 YNFKEQ. The CDR3 spans 16 residues. Trimming took 3 bases from V and 2 from J; bases not matched to a gene: 5. Here the CDR3 DNA reads TGTGCCAGCAGCCACGGACTAGCGGGCGAGCAAGAGACCCAGTACTTC. Its protein is CASSHGLAGEQETQYF.